This T cell receptor beta chain was documented in a study of T cell clones after liver transplantation. On the study more broadly: A pre-transplant mixed lymphocyte reaction with TCRbeta sequencing defined graft-donor-reactive clones followed in post-transplant blood.

Study conclusions and caveats: A larger donor-reactive than third-party decline suggested partial antigen-specific deletion. Rather than being deleted, graft donor-reactive T cells may have moved into the graft. Small, mixed patient groups and varying post-transplant times limit these conclusions.

The protocol was immunoSEQ multiplex PCR, while the TCRdb copy is restricted to in-frame clones and leaves out a portion. Of 25,000 to 35,000 clones listed, 90% to 95% are singletons. Points on this clone: Its antigen is as yet unknown.

The material sequenced was CD8+ T cells from blood, taken 12 months after liver transplant. The receptor's source is a human patient who received a liver transplant. Part of the T cell pool may stem from the graft donor.

CDR3 amino acids: CASRLYSYVDEQYF. The CDR3 region has the DNA TGTGCCAGTAGACTCTATAGTTACGTCGACGAGCAGTACTTC. The chain combines TRBV6-5 with TRBJ2-7; D remains unclear. Germline CDR1 and CDR2: MNHEY and SVGAGI. The CDR3 covers 14 residues. Deletions cut 9 bases from V and 5 bases from J, with 20 bases between.